The next 27 T cell receptor beta chains were all read from a single sample in a study of CD8+ T cells in alopecia areata. Described treatment: oral pan-JAK inhibitor, 5-10 mg twice daily. Once RNA had been extracted, it was reverse transcribed into cDNA to act as the sequencing template. Sequencing used immunoSEQ multiplex PCR; TCRdb keeps in-frame clones, though not all of them. The table shows roughly 200,000 clones, with roughly 50% occurring only once. The sample consisted of CD8+ T cells sorted from blood, taken at week 24, from a patient treated with tofacitinib. These receptors were collected from a human donor with alopecia areata.

The V and J genes are TRBV12-5 and TRBJ2-1; possible D gene TRBD2, 6 bases. Trimming took off 10 bases at V and 3 bases at J, with 13 bases between the two ends. The germline CDR1 and CDR2 sequences are LGHNT and FRNRAP. The length of the CDR3 is 13 residues. The CDR3 reads CATATGDYNEQFF. The CDR3 nucleotides read TGTGCTACCGCCACGGGGGACTACAATGAGCAGTTCTTC.

DNA of the CDR3: TGTGCCAGCAGTTTATGGAGGGATGGGGGCTACACCTTC. Protein product: CASSLWRDGGYTF. This chain joins TRBV27 and TRBJ1-2; no firm D call. The CDR3 is made up of 13 amino acids. Per the germline V gene, CDR1 is MNHEY and CDR2 is SMNVEV (reference sequence). V shed 1 base and J shed 8 bases, with 11 bases lying between them.

The genes are TRBV2 and TRBJ2-1, with a tentative D call TRBD1 (6 bases). The V gene's germline CDR1 is SNHLY and CDR2 FYNNEI. V shed 8 bases and J shed 10 bases, with 9 bases lying between them. The length of the CDR3 is 10 residues. The CDR3 nucleotides read TGTGCCAGCCGCGGACAGGAGCAGTTCTTC. The encoded protein is CASRGQEQFF.

This clone was counted only a few times. This sequence joins TRBV27 and TRBJ2-2, with D maybe TRBD2 (5 bases). Germline V gene lookup returns CDR1 MNHEY and CDR2 SMNVEV (reference sequence). V shed 3 bases and J shed 6 bases, with 11 bases lying between them. The CDR3 is 14 amino acids. The CDR3 region is CASSFQGRAGELFF. In DNA form, the CDR3 reads TGTGCCAGCAGTTTCCAAGGGCGGGCCGGGGAGCTGTTTTTT.

This chain connects TRBV10-3 to TRBJ1-2, with 7 bases identical to TRBD1. The CDR3 covers 14 residues. Germline trimming cut 5 bases from V and 2 bases from J; bases unmatched to any gene: 5. The germline V gene has CDR1 ENHRY and CDR2 SYGVKD. This CDR3 is CAISPGTVNYGYTF. The CDR3 DNA reads TGTGCCATCAGTCCCGGGACAGTAAACTATGGCTACACCTTC.

There are a few counts of this clone. The V and J genes are TRBV2 and TRBJ2-4; the D is unclear. The V and J ends lost 4 bases and 0 bases respectively, with 7 bases between them. Germline CDR1 SNHLY, CDR2 FYNNEI. The CDR3 spans 14 residues. CDR3 sequence: CASSGDVAKNIQYF. In nucleotides, the CDR3 is TGTGCCAGCAGTGGCGACGTAGCCAAAAACATTCAGTACTTC. Complete variable domain (other parts from reference TRBV2 and TRBJ2-4): EPEVTQTPSHQVTQMGQEVILRCVPISNHLYFYWYRQILGQKVEFLVSFYNNEISEKSEIFDDQFSVERPDGSNFTLKIRSTKLEDSAMYFCASSGDVAKNIQYFGAGTRLSVL.

The CDR3 DNA reads TGTGCCAGCAGCCACAGGCGGACTAGCGGGGGTACGCTTGGGAACATTCAGTACTTC. Translated, it gives CASSHRRTSGGTLGNIQYF. The V call is TRBV4-2, the J call TRBJ2-4; 13 nucleotides match TRBD2. This CDR3 has 19 amino acids. Germline CDR1 is LGHNA and CDR2 is YNFKEQ. Trimming took 3 bases from V and 7 from J; bases not matched to a gene: 15.

This clone occurred a few times. The V gene is TRBV15, the J gene TRBJ2-1, with 11 bases fitting TRBD2. The CDR3 totals 19 residues. J gave up 2 bases and V 0 bases, and 9 bases lay outside the gene matches. Germline lookup yields CDR1 LNHNV and CDR2 YYDKDF (reference sequence). In DNA form, the CDR3 reads TGTGCCACCAGCAGAGATCGGGCTAGCGGGGGGCGGCCCTACAATGAGCAGTTCTTC. Its protein is CATSRDRASGGRPYNEQFF.

CDR3 sequence: CASSLWGRSNEKLFF. The CDR3 bases are TGTGCCAGCAGTTTATGGGGACGGAGTAATGAAAAACTGTTTTTT. The V call is TRBV27, the J call TRBJ1-4; possible D gene TRBD1, 5 bases. V was clipped by 1 base and J by 4 bases, with 10 bases between them. This CDR3 region has 15 residues. CDR1 is MNHEY and CDR2 is SMNVEV in the germline V gene (reference sequence).

J is TRBJ1-1 and V is TRBV7-9; D gene ambiguous. Germline assignment: CDR1 SEHNR and CDR2 FQNEAQ (reference sequence). Trimming took off 0 bases at V and 1 base at J, with 9 bases between the two ends. This CDR3 has 15 residues. The CDR3 DNA sequence: TGTGCCAGCAGCTTAGCGGGGAGATGGAACACTGAAGCTTTCTTT. It is translated as CASSLAGRWNTEAFF.

The chain is built from TRBV7-9 and TRBJ2-3; possibly TRBD1 for D (7 bases). V gave up 4 bases and J gave up 2 bases, with 13 bases separating them. The CDR3 spans 15 residues. Germline-derived CDR1 and CDR2 are SEHNR and FQNEAQ (reference sequence). This CDR3 reads CASSYPGGITDTQYF. CDR3 sequence (DNA): TGTGCCAGCAGCTATCCAGGGGGGATCACAGATACGCAGTATTTT.

The V gene is TRBV15, the J gene TRBJ2-3, with 13 bases that match TRBD2. The germline CDR1 and CDR2 sequences are LNHNV and YYDKDF (reference sequence). The J segment lost 5 bases and the V segment lost 4 bases, leaving 6 bases of the junction unmatched. The CDR3 has 16 residues. For the CDR3, the DNA is TGTGCCACCAGCACTACTAGCGGGGGGGCTGAAGATACGCAGTATTTT. Protein sequence: CATSTTSGGAEDTQYF.

This clone was counted a single time. The chain links TRBV5-1 to TRBJ2-5; TRBD1 agrees at 9 bases. Losses at the gene ends were 3 bases for V and 5 bases for J; bases not matched to a gene: 14. CDR1 is SGHRS, CDR2 YFSETQ, per germline. The CDR3 runs 17 residues. The CDR3 DNA sequence: TGCGCCAGCAGCTCGACCGGGACAGGGACGCTATCGGAGACCCAGTACTTC. This encodes CASSSTGTGTLSETQYF.

V is TRBV6-5 and J is TRBJ1-3; TRBD1 might be the D (5 bases). The CDR3 is made up of 13 amino acids. Germline-derived CDR1 and CDR2 are MNHEY and SVGAGI. V was pared by 5 bases and J by 8 bases, with 13 bases between. The CDR3 DNA sequence: TGTGCCAGCAGTACCTTCTCGGGGGACACCATATATTTT. Its protein product is CASSTFSGDTIYF.

The chain employs TRBV4-1 and TRBJ2-7; 7 bases match TRBD1. The V segment lost 5 bases and the J segment 2 bases; nucleotides outside the gene matches: 9. The CDR3 covers 15 residues. Germline V CDR1 and CDR2: MGHRA, YSYEKL. DNA for the CDR3: TGCGCCAGCAGCTCCCGGGACAGTTCCACCTACGAGCAGTACTTC. This encodes CASSSRDSSTYEQYF.

This clone was observed a few times. This rearrangement joins TRBV4-1 to TRBJ2-7; the match to TRBD1 covers 10 bases. Germline CDR1 MGHRA, CDR2 YSYEKL. The V and J ends lost 4 bases and 4 bases, in that order; junction bases with no gene match: 10. This CDR3 comprises 16 residues. The CDR3 DNA reads TGCGCCAGCAGCCGGACCGGGACAGGGGATGAGTACGAGCAGTACTTC. Translation: CASSRTGTGDEYEQYF.

The V and J genes are TRBV4-1 and TRBJ2-3; 7 bases map to TRBD1. CDR1 and CDR2 (germline): MGHRA, YSYEKL. The CDR3 has 16 residues. The J segment lost 0 bases and the V segment lost 3 bases, leaving 6 bases of the junction unmatched. Here the CDR3 reads CASSHPRDRSTDTQYF. The CDR3 DNA sequence: TGCGCCAGCAGCCACCCACGGGACAGAAGCACAGATACGCAGTATTTT.

This clone has a handful of counts. V and J are TRBV6-5 and TRBJ1-4; no firm D call. The ends were cut back, 2 bases at V and 12 bases at J, with 13 bases in the middle. The CDR3 sequence is 13 residues long. Germline V gene lookup returns CDR1 MNHEY and CDR2 SVGAGI. As DNA, the CDR3 is TGTGCCAGCAGTTACGATCCCCGGCGGGAACTGTTTTTT. Encoded protein: CASSYDPRRELFF.

As for this clone: Distinct nucleotide sequences in the sample also encode this CDR3. The chain couples TRBV4-1 to TRBJ2-3; D call uncertain. The germline gives CDR1 MGHRA, CDR2 YSYEKL. There are 11 residues in the CDR3. Trimming removed 4 bases from V and 5 bases from J, with 4 bases in between. The CDR3, as DNA: TGCGCCAGCAGCCCGGGAGATACGCAGTATTTT. It translates to CASSPGDTQYF.

This clone was observed a handful of times. V usage is TRBV9 and J usage is TRBJ2-1; possible D gene TRBD2, 6 bases. Germline values: CDR1 SGDLS, CDR2 YYNGEE. The length of the CDR3 is 14 residues. With 1 base removed from V and 9 bases from J, the gap between germline ends came to 14 bases. Here the CDR3 reads CASSVRAGFGEQFF. CDR3 DNA: TGTGCCAGCAGCGTACGGGCGGGGTTCGGTGAGCAGTTCTTC.

The rearrangement uses TRBV7-9 and TRBJ2-3; 8 nucleotides align to TRBD2. Germline loops: CDR1 SEHNR, CDR2 FQNEAQ (reference sequence). This CDR3 has 15 amino acids. V dropped 4 bases and J dropped 0; count of bases not matched to a gene: 3. CDR3 amino acids: CASSSRLASTDTQYF. Here the CDR3 DNA reads TGTGCCAGCAGCTCCCGACTAGCGAGCACAGATACGCAGTATTTT.

The V and J genes are TRBV2 and TRBJ2-5; 9 bases fit TRBD1. The CDR3 totals 13 residues. V lost 4 bases to trimming and J lost 14 bases; unmatched junction nucleotides: 11. In germline, CDR1 is SNHLY, CDR2 FYNNEI. The CDR3 loop is CASSGGQGAEKYF. The CDR3 region has the DNA TGTGCCAGCAGTGGGGGACAGGGTGCCGAGAAATACTTC.

This clone turned up a few times. The V and J genes are TRBV10-3 and TRBJ2-3, with unresolved D. CDR3 length equals 16 residues. Looked up from germline, CDR1 is ENHRY and CDR2 is SYGVKD. Trimming removed 10 bases from V and 4 bases from J, with 24 bases in between. The CDR3 is CASDPGPPSRPDTQYF. For the CDR3, the DNA is TGTGCCAGCGACCCCGGGCCCCCCTCGAGGCCAGATACGCAGTATTTT.

This clone was counted only a few times. The rearrangement joins TRBV2 to TRBJ1-1; perhaps TRBD1 as D (5 bases). This CDR3 contains 10 residues. The germline V and J ends were trimmed by 8 bases and 9 bases, with 10 bases remaining between them. CDR1 and CDR2 from the germline V gene are SNHLY and FYNNEI. The DNA of the CDR3 is TGTGCCAGCGGGGGGAGGAAAGCTTTCTTT. Its translation is CASGGRKAFF. The variable domain in full, with the rest retrieved from reference TRBV2 and TRBJ1-1, is EPEVTQTPSHQVTQMGQEVILRCVPISNHLYFYWYRQILGQKVEFLVSFYNNEISEKSEIFDDQFSVERPDGSNFTLKIRSTKLEDSAMYFCASGGRKAFFGQGTRLTVV.

The V and J genes are TRBV28 and TRBJ2-5, with 9 nucleotides matching TRBD2. Germline V gene sequence: CDR1 MDHEN, CDR2 SYDVKM. CDR3 length: 13 amino acids. V gave up 6 bases and J gave up 5 bases; unmatched junction bases: 4. The CDR3 DNA is TGTGCCAGCAGGCTGGGACTAGCTGAGACCCAGTACTTC. This translates into CASRLGLAETQYF.

The chain combines TRBV27 with TRBJ1-5; TRBD1 matches at 8 bases. CDR3 size: 14 residues. The germline CDR1 and CDR2 sequences are MNHEY and SMNVEV (reference sequence). The junction had 7 bases not matched to a gene; V was cut back by 8 bases and J by 4 bases. CDR3 sequence: CASSQGANNQPQHF. CDR3 in DNA: TGTGCCAGCTCCCAGGGGGCAAATAATCAGCCCCAGCATTTT.

The chain joins TRBV30 to TRBJ2-7, with a possible D match to TRBD2 (5 bases). The ends were cut back, 4 bases at V and 7 bases at J, with 17 bases in the middle. Germline CDR1 is GTSNPN and CDR2 is SVGIG (reference sequence). CDR3 length equals 13 residues. Here the CDR3 reads CAWTQRTRGEQYF. The CDR3 DNA sequence: TGTGCCTGGACCCAACGGACCCGAGGGGAGCAGTACTTC.